This TCR beta chain was identified in a study of blood T cell repertoires in COVID-19. On the study more broadly: T cells, B-cell-depleted T cells, or PBMCs supplied cDNA or gDNA.

Method: immunoSEQ multiplex PCR; TCRdb's copy keeps in-frame clones and lacks some. In the table there are about 93,000 clones, approximately 87% of which are singletons. Germline V CDR1 and CDR2: LGHDT, YNNKEL (reference sequence). CDR3 length equals 16 residues. The V gene end was trimmed by 1 base and the J gene end by 1 base; junction bases not matched to a gene: 0. This TCR derives from a human donor with active COVID-19. The donor label of this sample is uncertain. Sequenced sample: peripheral blood. J is TRBJ2-2 and V is TRBV3-1 (or the pseudogene TRBV3-2); 10 nucleotides match TRBD2. CDR3 loop: CASSQGTSGNTGELFF. The CDR3, as DNA: TGTGCCAGCAGCCAAGGGACTAGCGGGAACACCGGGGAGCTGTTTTTT.